The present T cell receptor (beta chain) was sequenced within a study of T-cell memory formation after mild COVID-19. This CDR3 contains 15 residues. The ends were cut back, 0 bases at V and 3 bases at J, with 13 bases in the middle. Germline-derived CDR1 and CDR2 are SGHRS and YFSETQ. TCR alpha and TCR beta cDNA libraries carrying sample barcodes and UMIs came from 5'RACE with constant-segment primers. TCRdb reprocessed the 5' RACE reads with MiXCR, giving one entry per CDR3 protein. The table records hundreds of thousands of distinct CDR3 sequences, around 20% of them present only once. Turning to this clonotype: What it binds is unknown.

Overall study results and limits: Balance between CD4 and CD8 was seen in clones contracting day 15 to 85, and a CD4+ lean was seen in later expanders.

The sequence was collected from a man in his late teens or twenties who had mild COVID-19 (a few samples of this study predate the infection). Cell type and time point are not known. The genes are TRBV5-1 and TRBJ2-7; weak D call: TRBD1 (5 bases). The sample was PBMCs or a T cell subset sorted from them (not recorded which). The CDR3 sequence is CASSLVLGPFYEQYF. In DNA form, the CDR3 reads TGCGCCAGCAGCTTGGTTTTGGGGCCGTTCTACGAGCAGTACTTC.